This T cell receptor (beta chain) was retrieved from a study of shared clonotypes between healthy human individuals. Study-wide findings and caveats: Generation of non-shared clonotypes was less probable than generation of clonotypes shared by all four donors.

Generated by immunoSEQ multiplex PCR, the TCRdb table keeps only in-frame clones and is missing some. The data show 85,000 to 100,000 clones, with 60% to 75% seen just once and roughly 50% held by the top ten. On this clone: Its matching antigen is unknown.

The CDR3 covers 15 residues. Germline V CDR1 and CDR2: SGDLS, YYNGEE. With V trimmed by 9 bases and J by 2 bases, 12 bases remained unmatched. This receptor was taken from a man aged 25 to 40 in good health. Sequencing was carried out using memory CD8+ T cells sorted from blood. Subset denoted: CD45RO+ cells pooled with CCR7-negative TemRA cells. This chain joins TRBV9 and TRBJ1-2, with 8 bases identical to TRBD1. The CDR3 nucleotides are TGTGCCACCTTTTCCCGGGACAGGCCAAACTATGGCTACACCTTC. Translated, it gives CATFSRDRPNYGYTF.